A selection of T cell receptor beta chains follows, all from one sample in a study of OX40 agonist ivuxolimab in advanced cancers. TCRdb's table, derived via immunoSEQ multiplex PCR, lists solely in-frame clones and lacks some. The repertoire holds 150,000 to 190,000 clones, with 85% to 95% as singletons. Sample: CD4+ or CD8+ T cells sorted from blood, taken in a trial of the OX40 agonist ivuxolimab. Receptors originate from an adult with an advanced solid tumor such as melanoma, head and neck, liver or kidney cancer. Both conserved end residues are part of each CDR3. A D gene is named only where the DNA matches it firmly. Where a row states a size, it is once, few, many or the class of an expanded clone; other rows omit it.

clone_size | d_call | j_call | v_call | cdr3_nt | cdr3_aa
once | . | TRBJ1-2 | TRBV27 | TGTGCCAGCAGTCCTAGGGCTGGGGGGGAGGGAATATACGGCTACACCTTC | CASSPRAGGEGIYGYTF
. | . | TRBJ1-3 | TRBV9 | TGTGCCAGCAGCGTAGGTGTTTTCTCTGGAAACACCATATATTTT | CASSVGVFSGNTIYF
. | . | TRBJ2-5 | TRBV19 | TGTGCCAGTAGGAAGGGTAACCAAGAGACCCAGTACTTC | CASRKGNQETQYF
. | . | TRBJ2-5 | TRBV7-2 | TGTGCCAGCAGCTTAGCGGGGGGGCTGGAGACCCAGTACTTC | CASSLAGGLETQYF
. | . | TRBJ1-2 | TRBV2 | TGTGCCAGCGTGGGGGGGCCTTCTGTATATGGCTACACCTTC | CASVGGPSVYGYTF
. | . | TRBJ2-5 | TRBV5-4 | TGTGCCAGCAGCTTGCGGGGCGGAAAAGAGACCCAGTACTTC | CASSLRGGKETQYF
. | . | TRBJ1-1 | TRBV25-1 | TGTGCCAGCAGGAAGAACACTGAAGCTTTCTTT | CASRKNTEAFF
. | . | TRBJ1-4 | TRBV28 | TGTGCCAGCAGTTTGAGACATAATGAAAAACTGTTTTTT | CASSLRHNEKLFF
. | . | TRBJ2-4 | TRBV29-1 | TGCAGCGTCTATTCCAACGCCAAAAACATTCAGTACTTC | CSVYSNAKNIQYF
once | TRBD1 | TRBJ1-2 | TRBV10-3 | TGTGCCATCAGTGAGTCGGACAGGAGTTTGGACTATGGCTACACCTTC | CAISESDRSLDYGYTF
. | TRBD1 | TRBJ1-3 | TRBV19 | TGTGCCAGTAGTATAACAGGGGCCCCTGGAAACACCATATATTTT | CASSITGAPGNTIYF
. | . | TRBJ1-5 | TRBV7-2 | TGTGCCAGCAGCTCACCCACCGGGAACTACATCGGTCAGCCCCAGCATTTT | CASSSPTGNYIGQPQHF
. | TRBD2 | TRBJ2-3 | TRBV11-2 | TGTGCCAGCAGCCTAAGCGGGGGCACAGATACGCAGTATTTT | CASSLSGGTDTQYF
. | TRBD1 | TRBJ1-1 | TRBV29-1 | TGCAGCGTTTCCCGACAGGGGAGCACTGAAGCTTTCTTT | CSVSRQGSTEAFF
. | . | TRBJ1-2 | TRBV20-1 | TGCAGTGTCGGGGGGTCTCAGGGCTACACCTTC | CSVGGSQGYTF
. | TRBD1 | TRBJ1-4 | TRBV18 | TGTGCCAGCTCACCGCGAAGGGACAGGCAGAATGAAAAACTGTTTTTT | CASSPRRDRQNEKLFF
. | . | TRBJ1-1 | TRBV6-4 | TGTGCCAGCAGTACTACAGCGAACACTGAAGCTTTCTTT | CASSTTANTEAFF
. | TRBD1 | TRBJ2-7 | TRBV5-5 | TGTGCCAGCAGCCCGATGGGACAGGGCTCCTACGAGCAGTACTTC | CASSPMGQGSYEQYF
. | TRBD1 | TRBJ2-7 | TRBV28 | TGTGCCAGCAGTCGGACAGGTGCCTCCTACGAGCAGTACTTC | CASSRTGASYEQYF
. | . | TRBJ1-1 | TRBV7-2 | TGTGCCAGCAGCACGCCCTTGGGGGAATCTTTCTTT | CASSTPLGESFF
. | . | TRBJ1-6 | TRBV6-5 | TGTGCCAGCAGGTCCGAGGCGGGTTCACCCCTCCACTTT | CASRSEAGSPLHF
. | . | TRBJ2-1 | TRBV4-2 | TGTGCCAGCAGCCAGAGACGGGACGTCGAGCAGTTCTTC | CASSQRRDVEQFF
. | . | TRBJ1-5 | TRBV30 | TGTGCCTGGAGTCCCTCAAGTTATAGCAATCAGCCCCAGCATTTT | CAWSPSSYSNQPQHF
. | . | TRBJ2-5 | TRBV5-1 | TGCGCCAGCAGCGTCAGGACAGTAAAGCCCCAAGAGACCCAGTACTTC | CASSVRTVKPQETQYF
. | . | TRBJ1-1 | TRBV9 | TGTGCCAGCAGCGTAGAAGGGGCCCGGGCTGAAGCTTTCTTT | CASSVEGARAEAFF
. | TRBD2 | TRBJ2-1 | TRBV2 | TGTGCCAGCAAGGGATTTAGCGGGAGTGGATACAATGAGCAGTTCTTC | CASKGFSGSGYNEQFF
once | TRBD1 | TRBJ1-6 | TRBV28 | TGTGCCAGCAGCTACCCCGCAGGGGGGTCACCCCTCCACTTT | CASSYPAGGSPLHF
. | . | TRBJ2-6 | TRBV19 | TGTGCCAGTAGTATAGTAATAGGCACAGATCCTGGGGCCAACGTCCTGACTTTC | CASSIVIGTDPGANVLTF
. | . | TRBJ2-7 | TRBV7-8 | TGTGCCAGCAGCCCCCCGGGGATCTACGAGCAGTACTTC | CASSPPGIYEQYF
. | . | TRBJ2-2 | TRBV7-3 | TGTGCCAGCCTTGGGGGGGCAGGAGGAAGCACCGGGGAGCTGTTTTTT | CASLGGAGGSTGELFF
. | . | TRBJ1-5 | TRBV7-9 | TGTGCCAGCAGCTGGGAGAGCAATCAGCCCCAGCATTTT | CASSWESNQPQHF
. | TRBD1 | TRBJ1-4 | TRBV7-9 | TGTGCCAGCAGCTCGCAGGGGGATGAAAAACTGTTTTTT | CASSSQGDEKLFF
. | . | TRBJ2-2 | TRBV18 | TGTGCCAGCTCACCAACGGCAAACACCGGGGAGCTGTTTTTT | CASSPTANTGELFF
. | . | TRBJ1-1 | TRBV7-3 | TGTGCCAGCAGCGCGGGACATGAGAACACTGAAGCTTTCTTT | CASSAGHENTEAFF
few | TRBD1 | TRBJ1-6 | TRBV9 | TGTGCCAGCAGCCGTCACAGGGGGAATAATTCACCCCTCCACTTT | CASSRHRGNNSPLHF
. | . | TRBJ2-1 | TRBV13 | TGTGCCAGCAGCTCCACTAGGAATCGTAGGAGTGAGCAGTTCTTC | CASSSTRNRRSEQFF
. | TRBD1 | TRBJ1-6 | TRBV18 | TGTGCCAGCTCACCCGGACAGGATAATTCACCCCTCCACTTT | CASSPGQDNSPLHF
. | . | TRBJ2-7 | TRBV19 | TGTGCCAGTAGTATAGCGGCAGGGGGGAGCTCCTACGAGCAGTACTTC | CASSIAAGGSSYEQYF
once | . | TRBJ1-2 | TRBV2 | TGTGCCAGCAGTGACCAGGGCTACTATGGCTACACCTTC | CASSDQGYYGYTF
. | . | TRBJ2-4 | TRBV28 | TGTGCCAGCACCCCACGGGGGTCTAAAAACATTCAGTACTTC | CASTPRGSKNIQYF
. | TRBD1 | TRBJ2-7 | TRBV7-9 | TGTGCCAGCAGCCCCGGACAGGGACCCTACTACGAGCAGTACTTC | CASSPGQGPYYEQYF
. | . | TRBJ1-6 | TRBV5-6 | TGTGCCAGCAGCTTTCAGGATCTGGGTAATTCACCCCTCCACTTT | CASSFQDLGNSPLHF
. | . | TRBJ1-4 | TRBV6-5 | TGTGCCAGCAAAAGGCGGGCAACTAATGAAAAACTGTTTTTT | CASKRRATNEKLFF
. | . | TRBJ1-3 | TRBV2 | TGTGCCAGCGCTGACAGTCCGGCTGGAAACACCATATATTTT | CASADSPAGNTIYF
. | . | TRBJ2-5 | TRBV5-1 | TGCGCCAGCAGCTTGGGTCGCACAGCCGACCTACAAGAGACCCAGTACTTC | CASSLGRTADLQETQYF
. | . | TRBJ2-1 | TRBV5-4 | TGTGCCAGCAGCCCCAGACAGGCCCACTCCTACAATGAGCAGTTCTTC | CASSPRQAHSYNEQFF
. | TRBD1 | TRBJ1-1 | TRBV6-1 | TGTGCCAGCGCAGGGGGCCGGCGAACTGAAGCTTTCTTT | CASAGGRRTEAFF
. | . | TRBJ1-2 | TRBV7-3 | TGTGCCAGCAGCTCCGTCCCAGGGTTAGGAGGCTACACCTTC | CASSSVPGLGGYTF
once | TRBD1 | TRBJ2-7 | TRBV25-1 | TGTGCCAGCAGGCCCGGGGGACAGGACCTCTCCTACGAGCAGTACTTC | CASRPGGQDLSYEQYF
. | . | TRBJ1-5 | TRBV6-5 | TGTGCCAGCAGTACCCATGGGGGTCAGCCCCAGCATTTT | CASSTHGGQPQHF
few | TRBD1 | TRBJ1-5 | TRBV9 | TGTGCCAGCAGTGGACAGGGAACGGGCAATCAGCCCCAGCATTTT | CASSGQGTGNQPQHF
. | . | TRBJ2-1 | TRBV29-1 | TGCAGCGTGCCCCGGGCTCAGGTCGATGAGCAGTTCTTC | CSVPRAQVDEQFF
. | . | TRBJ2-1 | TRBV10-3 | TGTGCCATCAGTGAGTTCGACAAGAACAATGAGCAGTTCTTC | CAISEFDKNNEQFF
. | . | TRBJ2-2 | TRBV4-3 | TGCGCCAGCAGCCAAGAGCCAAGATCGAACACCGGGGAGCTGTTTTTT | CASSQEPRSNTGELFF
. | . | TRBJ2-1 | TRBV27 | TGTGCCAGCAGGAGGGCCGGGTCCTACAATGAGCAGTTCTTC | CASRRAGSYNEQFF
. | TRBD2 | TRBJ2-7 | TRBV7-2 | TGTGCCAGCAGCTTATCGGGCGGGAGCTCCTACGAGCAGTACTTC | CASSLSGGSSYEQYF
. | . | TRBJ2-6 | TRBV4-3 | TGCGCCAGCAGCCGAGACCTATCTGGGGCCAACGTCCTGACTTTC | CASSRDLSGANVLTF
. | TRBD1 | TRBJ2-1 | TRBV5-8 | TGTGCCAGCAGCTTGGAGGACAGGGGGCGAGGGATTTACAATGAGCAGTTCTTC | CASSLEDRGRGIYNEQFF
. | . | TRBJ1-1 | TRBV27 | TGTGCCAGCAAACCGATCGACACTTTCCTGAACACTGAAGCTTTCTTT | CASKPIDTFLNTEAFF
. | . | TRBJ1-2 | TRBV10-3 | TGTGCCATCAGTAAAGGGCAAGAGAGGGGCTACACCTTC | CAISKGQERGYTF